These 27 T cell receptor beta chains were all obtained from the same sample, sequenced in a study of T cell changes during pregnancy in multiple sclerosis (dated by TCRdb to about 2019). Library construction relied on the immunoSEQ multiplex PCR assay. TCRdb took over this immuneACCESS table, retaining in-frame rearrangements with V and J assigned. Such tables are incomplete; in checked studies, under half of the missing clones stem from an unresolved V gene, and the remainder is unexplained. This sample lists about 38,000 clones; nearly 90% were detected once. 0.57% of the sample rests with the top ten. This material consisted of CD4+ T cells from peripheral blood mononuclear cells, taken in the second trimester of pregnancy. The receptors were gathered from a female donor with multiple sclerosis, enrolled in a pregnancy study.

V usage is TRBV27 and J usage is TRBJ2-2; TRBD1 matches at 11 bases. The V gene end was trimmed by 3 bases and the J gene end by 2 bases; junction bases not matched to a gene: 14. Germline lookup yields CDR1 MNHEY and CDR2 SMNVEV (reference sequence). The CDR3 covers 20 residues. The CDR3 loop is CASSFPPRDRGFGNTGELFF. DNA of the CDR3: TGTGCCAGCAGTTTCCCACCGCGGGACAGGGGGTTCGGAAACACCGGGGAGCTGTTTTTT.

CDR3 in amino acids: CASGQLPYEQYF. Here the CDR3 DNA reads TGTGCCAGCGGACAGCTCCCCTACGAGCAGTACTTC. The V gene is TRBV6-5, the J gene TRBJ2-7, with D maybe TRBD1 (6 bases). Germline CDR1 and CDR2: MNHEY and SVGAGI. The CDR3 runs 12 residues. V lost 8 bases and J lost 2, with 10 bases in between.

This clone was detected once. The V gene is TRBV28, the J gene TRBJ2-7; 11 bases agree with TRBD2. There are 14 residues in the CDR3. Trimming cost V 3 bases and J 5 bases; bases outside gene matches: 3. Germline-derived CDR1 and CDR2 are MDHEN and SYDVKM. CDR3: CASSLTSGKHEQYF. As DNA, the CDR3 is TGTGCCAGCAGTTTGACTAGCGGGAAACACGAGCAGTACTTC.

The CDR3 sequence is CSVEPFGGDGFGGSYNEQFF. DNA of the CDR3: TGCAGCGTTGAACCATTCGGGGGGGACGGTTTCGGGGGATCCTACAATGAGCAGTTCTTC. V usage is TRBV29-1 and J usage is TRBJ2-1, with 8 bases that match TRBD2. This CDR3 comprises 20 residues. Germline assignment: CDR1 SQVTM and CDR2 ANQGSEA. Trimming cost V 2 bases and J 1 base; bases outside gene matches: 19.

The chain is built from TRBV6-6 and TRBJ2-5; TRBD2 matches 12 bases. V shed 6 bases, J shed 6 bases, and the junction held 8 bases outside the gene matches. Germline CDR1 and CDR2: MNHNY and SVGAGI (reference sequence). This CDR3 spans 15 amino acids. The CDR3 loop reads CASSPASGRGKTQYF. The CDR3 DNA sequence: TGTGCCAGCAGCCCTGCTAGCGGGAGGGGGAAGACCCAGTACTTC.

The J gene is TRBJ2-5, the V gene TRBV5-1, with 9 nucleotides matching TRBD1. The J segment lost 4 bases and the V segment lost 4 bases, leaving 2 bases of the junction unmatched. Germline CDR1 is SGHRS and CDR2 is YFSETQ. CDR3 size: 13 residues. The CDR3 loop is CASSTGGTETQYF. As DNA, the CDR3 is TGCGCCAGCAGCACAGGGGGCACAGAGACCCAGTACTTC.

The rearrangement uses TRBV4-2 and TRBJ1-4, with D uncertain. This CDR3 region has 16 residues. Between the trimmed V and J ends, which lost 1 base and 0 bases, there was a span of 9 bases. The germline CDR1 and CDR2 sequences are LGHNA and YNFKEQ. CDR3 sequence reads: CASSQAQSATNEKLFF. CDR3 nucleotides: TGTGCCAGCAGCCAAGCTCAGTCTGCAACTAATGAAAAACTGTTTTTT.

This clone was seen only once. The rearrangement uses TRBV19 and TRBJ1-5; 10 nucleotides line up with TRBD1. After removal of 1 base from V and 7 bases from J, the junction contained 10 bases not matched to a gene. The CDR3 is 17 residues long. Germline lookup yields CDR1 LNHDA and CDR2 SQIVND (reference sequence). For the CDR3, the DNA is TGTGCCAGTAGTATAGGGTTTCCTGGACAGGGGGGGCAGCCCCAGCATTTT. It codes for CASSIGFPGQGGQPQHF.

This clone is a singleton in its sample. The gene calls are TRBV6-6 and TRBJ2-1; 7 bases match TRBD2. The CDR3 covers 16 residues. The germline gives CDR1 MNHNY, CDR2 SVGAGI (reference sequence). Trimming at V came to 0 bases and at J to 3 bases, leaving 5 bases not matched to a gene. For the CDR3, the DNA is TGTGCCAGCAGTTACTCAGTAGGGAGGGACTACAATGAGCAGTTCTTC. Translation gives CASSYSVGRDYNEQFF.

This chain links TRBV6-4 with TRBJ2-1; 9 nucleotides agree with TRBD2. This CDR3 contains 16 residues. Germline V gives CDR1 MRHNA, CDR2 SNTAGT. V trimming: 2 bases; J trimming: 4 bases; junction bases outside the gene matches: 6. For the CDR3, the DNA is TGTGCCAGCAGTGACATAGCGGGAGTGGTTTACAATGAGCAGTTCTTC. Its translation: CASSDIAGVVYNEQFF.

V gene TRBV7-2 combines with J gene TRBJ1-1; perhaps TRBD1 as D (6 bases). V was clipped by 0 bases and J by 1 base, with 6 bases between them. Germline CDR1 is SGHTA and CDR2 is FQGNSA. The CDR3 extends over 14 amino acids. The CDR3 here is CASSLARGNTEAFF. The CDR3 DNA sequence: TGTGCCAGCAGCTTAGCCAGGGGGAACACTGAAGCTTTCTTT. Based on the CDR3 plus reference TRBV7-2 and TRBJ1-1, the full variable domain is GAGVSQSPSNKVTEKGKDVELRCDPISGHTALYWYRQSLGQGLEFLIYFQGNSAPDKSGLPSDRFSAERTGGSVSTLTIQRTQQEDSAVYLCASSLARGNTEAFFGQGTRLTVV.

The chain combines TRBV5-1 with TRBJ2-7; weak D call: TRBD1 (5 bases). The germline V and J ends were trimmed by 0 bases and 6 bases, with 16 bases remaining between them. Germline values: CDR1 SGHRS, CDR2 YFSETQ. There are 15 residues in the CDR3. This CDR3 reads CASSLERNPTGEQYF. The CDR3 DNA reads as TGCGCCAGCAGCTTGGAAAGGAACCCTACAGGCGAGCAGTACTTC. The entire variable domain, with the rest obtained from reference TRBV5-1 and TRBJ2-7, is as follows: KAGVTQTPRYLIKTRGQQVTLSCSPISGHRSVSWYQQTPGQGLQFLFEYFSETQRNKGNFPGRFSGRQFSNSRSEMNVSTLELGDSALYLCASSLERNPTGEQYFGPGTRLTVT.

This clone has just a few counts. The chain combines TRBV11-2 with TRBJ2-1; TRBD2 aligns across 15 bases. Germline-derived CDR1 and CDR2 are SGHAT and FQNNGV. CDR3 length: 16 residues. With V trimmed by 5 bases and J by 9 bases, 8 bases remained unmatched. CDR3 sequence: CASSTGLAGGSGEQFF. CDR3 DNA: TGTGCCAGCAGCACGGGACTAGCGGGAGGTTCGGGTGAGCAGTTCTTC.

This sequence joins TRBV27 and TRBJ2-7, with D perhaps matching TRBD2 (5 bases). Looked up from germline, CDR1 is MNHEY and CDR2 is SMNVEV (reference sequence). This CDR3 has 15 amino acids. Trimming removed 6 bases at V and 3 bases at J, with 18 bases between. The CDR3 reads CASSPRGGLIYEQYF. CDR3 sequence (DNA): TGTGCCAGCAGCCCCCGTGGCGGGCTGATCTACGAGCAGTACTTC.

The V call is TRBV6-6, the J call TRBJ1-5, with 10 nucleotides matching TRBD1. CDR1 MNHNY and CDR2 SVGAGI come from the germline V gene (reference sequence). The ends lost 4 bases at V and 2 bases at J; junction bases unmatched: 5. The length of the CDR3 is 16 residues. This CDR3 reads CASSSRDRGGNQPQHF. The DNA for the CDR3 is TGTGCCAGCAGTTCTCGGGACAGGGGCGGCAATCAGCCCCAGCATTTT.

V gene TRBV19 combines with J gene TRBJ2-1; 9 positions match TRBD1. With V trimmed by 5 bases and J by 6 bases, 11 bases remained unmatched. Germline V lookup: CDR1 LNHDA, CDR2 SQIVND (reference sequence). The CDR3 covers 16 residues. CDR3 protein: CASSVPRLTGGNEQFF. In nucleotides, the CDR3 is TGTGCCAGTAGTGTCCCCCGCCTGACAGGGGGCAATGAGCAGTTCTTC.

The chain uses TRBV7-3 and TRBJ1-1, with TRBD1 matching 7 bases. Germline values: CDR1 SGHTA, CDR2 FQGTGA. The CDR3 contains 14 residues. The trim removed 5 bases at V and 2 bases at J, leaving 5 bases unmatched. CDR3 sequence (DNA): TGTGCCAGCAGCCTAGGGGACAGAAACACTGAAGCTTTCTTT. Amino acid sequence: CASSLGDRNTEAFF.

This clone occurred a few times. The chain combines TRBV2 with TRBJ2-1; no firm D call. The V end was cut by 7 bases, the J end by 0 bases, with 13 bases between. Germline CDR1 reads SNHLY; CDR2 reads FYNNEI. CDR3 length equals 15 residues. CDR3 protein: CASNLDSSSYNEQFF. Written as DNA, the CDR3 is TGTGCCAGCAATCTAGACTCAAGCTCCTACAATGAGCAGTTCTTC.

This chain joins TRBV25-1 and TRBJ2-5; D remains unclear. Trimming cost V 6 bases and J 3 bases, with 5 bases left between them. CDR1 MGHDK and CDR2 SYGVNS come from the germline V gene. The CDR3 contains 11 residues. The CDR3 protein is CASSPKETQYF. CDR3 nucleotides: TGTGCCAGCAGCCCCAAAGAGACCCAGTACTTC. The full variable domain, its missing parts supplied by reference TRBV25-1 and TRBJ2-5, is EADIYQTPRYLVIGTGKKITLECSQTMGHDKMYWYQQDPGMELHLIHYSYGVNSTEKGDLSSESTVSRIRTEHFPLTLESARPSHTSQYLCASSPKETQYFGPGTRLLVL.

This chain links TRBV4-3 with TRBJ1-2; the D is unclear. This CDR3 spans 14 amino acids. The V and J ends lost 1 base and 0 bases respectively, with 6 bases between them. Germline V lookup: CDR1 LGHNA, CDR2 YSLEER. This CDR3 reads CASSQGGANYGYTF. CDR3 in DNA: TGCGCCAGCAGCCAAGGCGGCGCTAACTATGGCTACACCTTC.

The V gene is TRBV6-6, the J gene TRBJ2-7, with TRBD1 matching 8 bases. The J call may be in error: the DNA end matches TRBJ2-5 better. CDR3 length equals 14 residues. CDR1 and CDR2 (germline): MNHNY, SVGAGI (reference sequence). This CDR3 reads CASSSQGATETQYF. The CDR3, as DNA: TGTGCCAGCAGTTCTCAGGGGGCCACAGAGACCCAGTACTTC.

The V and J genes are TRBV10-3 and TRBJ2-2; 10 positions agree with TRBD2. The CDR3 totals 17 residues. Per germline, CDR1 ENHRY and CDR2 SYGVKD. J was trimmed by 5 bases and V by 4 bases; bases with no gene match: 10. The CDR3 nucleotides read TGTGCCATCAGTGTCCGGCTAGCGGGAGATTTGACCGGGGAGCTGTTTTTT. Its protein is CAISVRLAGDLTGELFF.

CDR3 DNA sequence: TGTGCCAGCAGCCCAAACACAGATACGCAGTATTTT. This codes for CASSPNTDTQYF. V usage is TRBV13 and J usage is TRBJ2-3; D gene unclear. The CDR3 consists of 12 residues. V lost 5 bases and J lost 2, with 5 bases in between. CDR1 is PRHDT and CDR2 is FYEKMQ in the germline V gene (reference sequence).

The CDR3 spells CASSPGLGHTGELFF. CDR3 in DNA: TGTGCCAGCAGCCCAGGGCTGGGCCACACCGGGGAGCTGTTTTTT. This chain connects TRBV7-2 to TRBJ2-2, with a tentative D call TRBD1 (5 bases). Per the germline V gene, CDR1 is SGHTA and CDR2 is FQGNSA. Trimming took off 5 bases at V and 3 bases at J, with 13 bases between the two ends. This CDR3 has 15 residues.

This chain uses TRBV28 with TRBJ2-7; TRBD2 agrees at 7 bases. The CDR3 loop spans 15 amino acids. Per germline, CDR1 MDHEN and CDR2 SYDVKM. J was trimmed by 2 bases and V by 7 bases; bases with no gene match: 11. Here the CDR3 DNA reads TGTGCCAGCACTGCCATTTCAGCGGGAACCTACGAGCAGTACTTC. Its translation: CASTAISAGTYEQYF.

The chain joins TRBV28 to TRBJ1-1; perhaps TRBD1 as D (6 bases). Germline assignment: CDR1 MDHEN and CDR2 SYDVKM. V lost 6 bases, J lost 5 bases, and 16 bases lay in between. The CDR3 contains 14 residues. This CDR3 is CASRGRLRGTEAFF. DNA for the CDR3: TGTGCCAGCAGAGGCCGTCTCAGGGGAACTGAAGCTTTCTTT.

The rearrangement links TRBV9 to TRBJ2-1, with 10 nucleotides matching TRBD2. CDR1 and CDR2 (germline): SGDLS, YYNGEE. CDR3 size: 16 residues. After removal of 1 base from V and 5 bases from J, the junction contained 6 bases not matched to a gene. CDR3: CASSVNQLAGNNEQFF. CDR3 coding DNA: TGTGCCAGCAGCGTAAATCAACTAGCGGGAAACAATGAGCAGTTCTTC. Combining the CDR3 with reference TRBV9 and TRBJ2-1 gives the whole variable domain DSGVTQTPKHLITATGQRVTLRCSPRSGDLSVYWYQQSLDQGLQFLIQYYNGEERAKGNILERFSAQQFPDLHSELNLSSLELGDSALYFCASSVNQLAGNNEQFFGPGTRLTVL.